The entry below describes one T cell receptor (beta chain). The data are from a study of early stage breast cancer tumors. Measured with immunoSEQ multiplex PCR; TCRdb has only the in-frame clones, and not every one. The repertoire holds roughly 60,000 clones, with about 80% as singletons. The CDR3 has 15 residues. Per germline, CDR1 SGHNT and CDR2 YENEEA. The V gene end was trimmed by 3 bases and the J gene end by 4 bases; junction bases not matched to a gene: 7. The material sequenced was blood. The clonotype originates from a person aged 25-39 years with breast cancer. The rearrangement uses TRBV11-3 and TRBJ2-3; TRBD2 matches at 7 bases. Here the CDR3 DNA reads TGTGCCAGCAGCTTTGGACTAGATGGACCAGATACGCAGTATTTT. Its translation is CASSFGLDGPDTQYF.